This paragraph covers one TCR beta chain sequence. The antigen is not known. Documented time point: patch test 2, 6 weeks after DPC sensitization. The treatment was: therapeutic diphenylcyclopropenone sensitization with weekly scalp DPC. Researchers sampled blood before each patch test went on. One entry per CDR3 protein results from TCRdb running MiXCR on the RACE reads. The table includes some 81,000 distinct CDR3 sequences, around a tenth detected once. The ends were cut back, 3 bases at V and 0 bases at J, with 8 bases in the middle. The CDR3 has 13 residues. Looked up from germline, CDR1 is DFQATT and CDR2 is SNEGSKA (reference sequence). The data are from a study of human T cells and chemical hapten exposure. Turning to the study itself: Patients' scalps got diphenylcyclopropenone weekly throughout the roughly 25-week study.

Notes on the study in general: The donors suffered from alopecia, so their immune response may not match that of healthy people.

This specimen consisted of whole blood, obtained in connection with sensitization to the hapten diphenylcyclopropenone (DPC). V gene TRBV20-1 combines with J gene TRBJ1-2; D is uncertain. The source is a man aged 18 to 29 with alopecia areata. Some clones in this sample may be carry-over from other donors' samples. The CDR3 spells CSASEGTNYGYTF. CDR3 bases: TGCAGTGCTAGCGAAGGGACTAACTATGGCTACACCTTC.